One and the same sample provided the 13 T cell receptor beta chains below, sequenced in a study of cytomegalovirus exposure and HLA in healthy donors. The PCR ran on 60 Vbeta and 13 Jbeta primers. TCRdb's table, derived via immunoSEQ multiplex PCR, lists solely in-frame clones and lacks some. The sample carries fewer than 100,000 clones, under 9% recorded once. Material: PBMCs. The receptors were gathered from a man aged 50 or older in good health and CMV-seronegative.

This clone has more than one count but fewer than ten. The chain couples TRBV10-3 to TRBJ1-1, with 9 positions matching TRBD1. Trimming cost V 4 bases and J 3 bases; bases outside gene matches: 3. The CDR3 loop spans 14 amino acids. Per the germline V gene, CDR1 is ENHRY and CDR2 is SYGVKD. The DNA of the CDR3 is TGTGCCATCAGTGGGGACAGGGTTTACACTGAAGCTTTCTTT. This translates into CAISGDRVYTEAFF.

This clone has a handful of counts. CDR3 residues: CASSSTGYSNQPQHF. The CDR3, as DNA: TGTGCCAGCAGCTCGACAGGCTATAGCAATCAGCCCCAGCATTTT. The rearrangement links TRBV5-8 to TRBJ1-5; perhaps TRBD1 as D (6 bases). The CDR3 is 15 amino acids. Germline lookup yields CDR1 SGHTS and CDR2 YDEGEE. Deletions cut 3 bases from V and 0 bases from J, with 10 bases between. The variable domain in full, with the rest retrieved from reference TRBV5-8 and TRBJ1-5, is EAGVTQSPTHLIKTRGQQATLRCSPISGHTSVYWYQQALGLGLQFLLWYDEGEERNRGNFPPRFSGRQFPNYSSELNVNALELEDSALYLCASSSTGYSNQPQHFGDGTRLSIL.

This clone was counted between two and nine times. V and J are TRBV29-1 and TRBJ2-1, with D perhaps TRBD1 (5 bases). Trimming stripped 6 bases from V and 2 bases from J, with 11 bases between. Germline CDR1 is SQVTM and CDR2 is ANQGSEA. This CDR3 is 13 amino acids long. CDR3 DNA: TGCAGCGTCCGACAGCCGACCTACAATGAGCAGTTCTTC. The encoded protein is CSVRQPTYNEQFF.

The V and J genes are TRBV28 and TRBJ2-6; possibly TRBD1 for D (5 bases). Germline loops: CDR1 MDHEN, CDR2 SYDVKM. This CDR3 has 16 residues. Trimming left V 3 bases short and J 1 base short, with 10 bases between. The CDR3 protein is CASSFPQGSGANVLTF. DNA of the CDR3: TGTGCCAGCAGTTTTCCTCAGGGATCTGGGGCCAACGTCCTGACTTTC.

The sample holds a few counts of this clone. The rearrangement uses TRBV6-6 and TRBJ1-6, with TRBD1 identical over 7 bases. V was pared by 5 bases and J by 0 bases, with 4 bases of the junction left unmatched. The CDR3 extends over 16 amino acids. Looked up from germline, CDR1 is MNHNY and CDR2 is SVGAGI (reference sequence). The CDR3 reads CASSGRDSSYNSPLHF. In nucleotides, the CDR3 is TGTGCCAGCAGTGGTCGGGACAGCTCCTATAATTCACCCCTCCACTTT.

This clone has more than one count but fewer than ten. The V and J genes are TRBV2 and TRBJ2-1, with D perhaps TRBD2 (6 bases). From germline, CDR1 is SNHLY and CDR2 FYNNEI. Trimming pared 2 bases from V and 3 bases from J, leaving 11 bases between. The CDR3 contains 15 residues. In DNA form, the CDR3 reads TGTGCCAGCAGTGAAACGGGAGCAAACTACAATGAGCAGTTCTTC. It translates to CASSETGANYNEQFF.

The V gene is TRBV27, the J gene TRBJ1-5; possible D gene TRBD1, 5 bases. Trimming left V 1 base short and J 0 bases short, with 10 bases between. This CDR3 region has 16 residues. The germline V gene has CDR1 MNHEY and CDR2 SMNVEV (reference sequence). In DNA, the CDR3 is TGTGCCAGCAGTTTATTAGGGGTGAATAGCAATCAGCCCCAGCATTTT. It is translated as CASSLLGVNSNQPQHF.

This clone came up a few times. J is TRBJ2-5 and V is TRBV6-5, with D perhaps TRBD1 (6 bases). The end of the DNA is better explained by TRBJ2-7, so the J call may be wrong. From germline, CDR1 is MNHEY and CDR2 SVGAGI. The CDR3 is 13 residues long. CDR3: CASSFGQPYEQYF. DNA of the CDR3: TGTGCCAGCAGTTTCGGACAGCCCTACGAGCAGTACTTC.

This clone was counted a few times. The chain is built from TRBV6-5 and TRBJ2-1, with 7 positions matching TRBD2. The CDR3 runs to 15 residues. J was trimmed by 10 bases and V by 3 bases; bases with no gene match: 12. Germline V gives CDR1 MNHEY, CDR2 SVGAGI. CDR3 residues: CASSYLSGTPGEQFF. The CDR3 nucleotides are TGTGCCAGCAGTTATTTGAGCGGGACCCCGGGGGAGCAGTTCTTC.

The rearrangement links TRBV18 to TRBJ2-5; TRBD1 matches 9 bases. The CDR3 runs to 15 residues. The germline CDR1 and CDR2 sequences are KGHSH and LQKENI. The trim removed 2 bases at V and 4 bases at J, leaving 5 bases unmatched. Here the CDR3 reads CASSPSDRGGETQYF. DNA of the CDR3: TGTGCCAGCTCACCATCGGACAGGGGAGGAGAGACCCAGTACTTC.

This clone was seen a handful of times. CDR3 bases: TGTGCCAGCGGATTCCTTTCTCAGGGGACAACTAATGAAAAACTGTTTTTT. Encoded protein: CASGFLSQGTTNEKLFF. This sequence joins TRBV5-6 and TRBJ1-4; possible D gene TRBD1, 6 bases. The length of the CDR3 is 17 residues. CDR1 and CDR2 (germline): SGHDT, YYEEEE. Trimming took off 7 bases at V and 0 bases at J, with 19 bases between the two ends.

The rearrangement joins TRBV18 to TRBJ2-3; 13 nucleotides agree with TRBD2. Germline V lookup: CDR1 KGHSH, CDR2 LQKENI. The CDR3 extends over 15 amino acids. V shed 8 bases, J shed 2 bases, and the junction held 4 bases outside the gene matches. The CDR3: CASAGLAGDTDTQYF. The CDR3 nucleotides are TGTGCCAGCGCCGGACTAGCGGGGGACACAGATACGCAGTATTTT.

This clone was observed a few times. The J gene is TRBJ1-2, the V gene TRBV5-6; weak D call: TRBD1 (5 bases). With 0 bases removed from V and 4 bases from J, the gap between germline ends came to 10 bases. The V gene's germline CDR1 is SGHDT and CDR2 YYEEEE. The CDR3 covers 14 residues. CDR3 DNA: TGTGCCAGCAGCTTGGTCGCCAGGGTCTATGGCTACACCTTC. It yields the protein CASSLVARVYGYTF.